Sequencing of this T cell receptor beta chain was carried out in a study of shared T cell receptors in the human thymus. This CDR3 is 17 amino acids long. Per germline, CDR1 MDHEN and CDR2 SYDVKM. The J segment lost 7 bases and the V segment lost 5 bases, leaving 15 bases of the junction unmatched. Here immunoSEQ multiplex PCR was the method, and the copy in TCRdb shows in-frame clones only, minus some. The table has more than 550,000 clones, around 87% seen once; the top ten hold 0.0094%. The same sample was also used in a study of human thymus T cells.

The source is a boy less than two years old with a congenital heart defect. V gene TRBV28 combines with J gene TRBJ1-5; 9 bases line up with TRBD1. What was sequenced was thymocytes. The CDR3 is CASSPISPGQGYQPQHF. The DNA of the CDR3 is TGTGCCAGCAGTCCGATATCCCCGGGACAGGGCTACCAGCCCCAGCATTTT.